This T cell receptor (beta chain) was sequenced for a study of blood T cells in healthy people across ages. The use of a sample-barcoded 5' primer and a J-beta primer mix characterized a second PCR of roughly 7 to 11 cycles. All samples gave at least 2.5 million CDR3-containing paired-end reads. TCRdb fed the 5' RACE reads into MiXCR, producing one record per CDR3 protein. The sample shows 780,000 or so distinct CDR3 sequences, roughly 25% of them seen only once. Per the germline V gene, CDR1 is MDHEN and CDR2 is SYDVKM. This CDR3 spans 12 amino acids. Between the trimmed V and J ends, which lost 8 bases and 4 bases, there was a span of 11 bases. Separately, the same data were catalogued under a study of T cells of mothers and their children.

This receptor was identified in a boy younger than 18 in good health. The V gene is TRBV28, the J gene TRBJ1-2; D possibly corresponds to TRBD1 (5 bases). The sequencing sample was made of blood. This CDR3 reads CASDGTVYGYTF. The CDR3 region has the DNA TGTGCCAGCGACGGGACGGTCTATGGCTACACCTTC.